The source of this TCR beta chain is a study of CD8 T cells in Susac syndrome. RNA amounts of roughly 0.5 to 1 ug underwent reverse transcription with random hexamers. By means of immunoSEQ multiplex PCR, TCR beta CDR3 spanning 54 Vbeta and 13 Jbeta underwent amplification. TCRdb redid the calling of the immunoSEQ multiplex PCR reads with MiXCR, one entry per CDR3 protein. The sample lists 180,000 or so distinct CDR3 sequences, about 94% seen once, with roughly 0.13% in the top ten. The CD8+ and CD4+ T cells were isolated magnetically using a negative isolation approach, whereas the TEMRA cells were enriched by FACS. Germline V gene lookup returns CDR1 SGDLS and CDR2 YYNGEE. V gave up 2 bases and J gave up 6 bases, with 5 bases separating them. The CDR3 is 12 residues long.

Sequences were obtained from CD4+ T cells from PBMCs. The chain uses TRBV9 and TRBJ2-2; D ambiguous. The receptor was derived from a human donor in good health. The CDR3 nucleotides are TGTGCCAGCAGCGTTCCCCCCGGGGAGCTGTTTTTT. It yields the protein CASSVPPGELFF.